Presented here are 31 T cell receptor beta chains from one specimen sequenced in a study of T cell changes during pregnancy in multiple sclerosis. Profiling relied on immunoSEQ multiplex PCR, and the TCRdb table lists in-frame clones only, not all of them. This table has under 60,000 clones, 91% appearing once. The specimen was CD8+ T cells from peripheral blood mononuclear cells, collected after pregnancy. The receptors originated from a female donor with multiple sclerosis, enrolled in a pregnancy study.

This chain connects TRBV5-5 to TRBJ1-2; D is possibly TRBD1 (6 bases). Trimming removed 0 bases at V and 3 bases at J, with 15 bases between. Germline assignment: CDR1 SGHKS and CDR2 YYEKEE (reference sequence). The CDR3 consists of 16 residues. Written as DNA, the CDR3 is TGTGCCAGCAGCTTGGAACAGGGCCTAGGGTACTATGGCTACACCTTC. Its protein product is CASSLEQGLGYYGYTF.

This clone was seen once. This chain connects TRBV7-8 to TRBJ2-1, with a tentative D call TRBD1 (7 bases). The CDR3 spans 16 residues. From germline, CDR1 is SGHVS and CDR2 FQNEAQ. V lost 5 bases to trimming and J lost 7 bases, with 21 bases between them. CDR3 coding DNA: TGTGCCAGCAGCGCCCGTCAGGGGGACTCGGATAATGAGCAGTTCTTC. Amino acid sequence: CASSARQGDSDNEQFF.

V and J are TRBV5-5 and TRBJ2-7; TRBD1 matches 8 bases. Germline CDR1 reads SGHKS; CDR2 reads YYEKEE (reference sequence). Trimming removed 2 bases from V and 7 bases from J; junction bases left unmatched: 11. This CDR3 has 15 amino acids. The CDR3 nucleotides are TGTGCCAGCAGCTTCGACATACAAACAGGGGGAGAGCAGTACTTC. It is translated as CASSFDIQTGGEQYF.

The chain is built from TRBV19 and TRBJ2-1, with D possibly TRBD2 on 7 matching bases. The CDR3 runs to 18 residues. Germline V gives CDR1 LNHDA, CDR2 SQIVND (reference sequence). Trimming removed 3 bases from V and 5 bases from J, with 23 bases in between. CDR3 nucleotides: TGTGCCAGTAGTATGGGGGGGCCTGCCAGCTGGGGAGACAATGAGCAGTTCTTC. This translates into CASSMGGPASWGDNEQFF.

J is TRBJ2-1 and V is TRBV7-9; 8 bases fit TRBD1. The germline CDR1 and CDR2 sequences are SEHNR and FQNEAQ (reference sequence). V was pared by 5 bases and J by 6 bases, with 9 bases of the junction left unmatched. This CDR3 contains 15 residues. CDR3 in amino acids: CASSLRDRPVNEQFF. The CDR3 DNA reads as TGTGCCAGCAGCCTCCGGGACAGGCCTGTCAATGAGCAGTTCTTC.

This clone was picked up a small number of times. The chain recombines TRBV11-2 with TRBJ2-2; possible D gene TRBD2, 6 bases. From germline, CDR1 is SGHAT and CDR2 FQNNGV. Trimming took 5 bases from V and 7 from J, leaving 17 bases between them. The CDR3 length is 15 residues. CDR3 sequence reads: CASSLHWEAGGELFF. CDR3 nucleotides: TGTGCCAGCAGCCTCCATTGGGAGGCGGGCGGGGAGCTGTTTTTT.

CDR3 sequence reads: CASSIFTGGANVLTF. The CDR3 DNA reads TGTGCCAGTAGTATATTTACAGGTGGGGCCAACGTCCTGACTTTC. The chain recombines TRBV19 with TRBJ2-6, with D tentatively TRBD1 (5 bases). The length of the CDR3 is 15 residues. V lost 2 bases and J lost 3, with 8 bases in between. Germline CDR1 reads LNHDA; CDR2 reads SQIVND (reference sequence).

The V and J genes are TRBV4-2 and TRBJ1-1, with 9 bases lining up with TRBD1. With 5 bases clipped from V and 4 bases from J, the junction kept 11 bases outside the gene matches. Germline assignment: CDR1 LGHNA and CDR2 YNFKEQ. This CDR3 has 16 residues. CDR3 nucleotide sequence: TGTGCCAGCAGCATAAGACAGGGGGGGGTGGGCACTGAAGCTTTCTTT. Translating it yields CASSIRQGGVGTEAFF.

The chain is built from TRBV28 and TRBJ1-2; no reliable D call. The germline CDR1 and CDR2 sequences are MDHEN and SYDVKM. The CDR3 length is 15 residues. V lost 2 bases and J lost 4, with 14 bases in between. CDR3 nucleotides: TGTGCCAGCAGTTTACCGCTCGCATCGGTCTATGGCTACACCTTC. It codes for CASSLPLASVYGYTF.

The chain combines TRBV19 with TRBJ1-2, with D possibly matching TRBD1 (5 bases). Trimming pared 4 bases from V and 5 bases from J, leaving 11 bases between. The length of the CDR3 is 13 residues. The germline CDR1 and CDR2 sequences are LNHDA and SQIVND (reference sequence). The CDR3 is CASSTGTRYGYTF. The DNA for the CDR3 is TGTGCCAGTAGTACCGGGACTCGGTATGGCTACACCTTC.

The V and J genes are TRBV10-3 and TRBJ2-1, with D perhaps matching TRBD2 (5 bases). Per the germline V gene, CDR1 is ENHRY and CDR2 is SYGVKD. The CDR3 is 17 amino acids. V dropped 1 base and J dropped 4 bases, with 17 bases sitting between them. CDR3 DNA sequence: TGTGCCATCAGTGAGTTGGCAGACGAGGGCCCATACAATGAGCAGTTCTTC. It specifies CAISELADEGPYNEQFF.

The genes are TRBV7-9 and TRBJ1-1; a weak D match, TRBD1 (5 bases). The CDR3 runs 17 residues. Trimming stripped 4 bases from V and 0 bases from J, with 18 bases between. CDR1 and CDR2 (germline): SEHNR, FQNEAQ (reference sequence). CDR3 in DNA: TGTGCCAGCAGCTCGACGACGTGGGGCTACTTGAACACTGAAGCTTTCTTT. Amino acid sequence: CASSSTTWGYLNTEAFF.

The chain uses TRBV6-8 and TRBJ1-4; maybe TRBD1 (6 bases). Deletions cut 5 bases from V and 3 bases from J, with 22 bases between. The CDR3 consists of 18 residues. From germline, CDR1 is MNHGY and CDR2 SAAAGT. In DNA form, the CDR3 reads TGTGCCAGCAGTCAAGGACAGAGGGATAGGCAAGCTAATGAAAAACTGTTTTTT. It translates to CASSQGQRDRQANEKLFF.

This chain uses TRBV5-1 with TRBJ2-3, with TRBD1 matching over 8 bases. The CDR3 is made up of 16 amino acids. The germline V gene has CDR1 SGHRS and CDR2 YFSETQ. Trimming cost V 0 bases and J 2 bases; bases outside gene matches: 5. The CDR3 coding sequence is TGCGCCAGCAGCTTGGGTCTGGACAGGGACACAGATACGCAGTATTTT. Translating gives CASSLGLDRDTDTQYF.

The chain links TRBV14 to TRBJ1-1; D unresolved. This CDR3 has 13 amino acids. Germline V gene lookup returns CDR1 SGHDN and CDR2 FVKESK. Deletions cut 1 base from V and 0 bases from J, with 3 bases between. CDR3 nucleotide sequence: TGTGCCAGCAGCCAAGTCATGAACACTGAAGCTTTCTTT. Residues: CASSQVMNTEAFF.

The chain links TRBV19 to TRBJ1-5, with D unresolved. This CDR3 has 15 amino acids. Germline V lookup: CDR1 LNHDA, CDR2 SQIVND (reference sequence). Trimming cost V 3 bases and J 2 bases, with 11 bases left between them. CDR3: CASSILVEGNQPQHF. The CDR3 DNA reads TGTGCCAGTAGTATTCTCGTGGAGGGCAATCAGCCCCAGCATTTT.

The chain combines TRBV13 with TRBJ2-3; 12 bases are shared with TRBD2. CDR1 and CDR2 from the germline V gene are PRHDT and FYEKMQ (reference sequence). Trimming at V came to 5 bases and at J to 4 bases, leaving 7 bases not matched to a gene. The CDR3 sequence is 16 residues long. The CDR3 DNA follows: TGTGCCAGCAGCCCAACTAGCGGGGGGCGCTCAGATACGCAGTATTTT. This gives the protein CASSPTSGGRSDTQYF. Supplemented by reference TRBV13 and TRBJ2-3, the full variable domain reads AAGVIQSPRHLIKEKRETATLKCYPIPRHDTVYWYQQGPGQDPQFLISFYEKMQSDKGSIPDRFSAQQFSDYHSELNMSSLELGDSALYFCASSPTSGGRSDTQYFGPGTRLTVL.

This clone appeared a single time. The rearrangement links TRBV2 to TRBJ1-1; D not resolved. The CDR3 spans 11 residues. The V gene lost 3 bases and the J gene lost 4 bases, with 3 bases spanning the gap. Germline CDR1 reads SNHLY; CDR2 reads FYNNEI. CDR3 loop: CASSDSTEAFF. The CDR3 nucleotides are TGTGCCAGCAGTGACAGCACTGAAGCTTTCTTT.

The chain carries TRBV6-5 and TRBJ2-1, with TRBD1 matching 7 bases. CDR1 is MNHEY, CDR2 SVGAGI, per germline. V shed 8 bases, J shed 4 bases, and the junction held 5 bases outside the gene matches. CDR3 length equals 13 residues. This chain's CDR3 is CASGNRGYNEQFF. CDR3 DNA: TGTGCCAGCGGTAACAGGGGTTACAATGAGCAGTTCTTC.

The table lists this clone with a count of one. The rearrangement joins TRBV5-1 to TRBJ1-2; D not resolved. Trimming left V 0 bases short and J 5 bases short, with 11 bases between. Looked up from germline, CDR1 is SGHRS and CDR2 is YFSETQ. This CDR3 has 14 amino acids. CDR3 nucleotides: TGCGCCAGCAGCTTGGTGACGGGAGAGTATGGCTACACCTTC. Residues: CASSLVTGEYGYTF.

The chain uses TRBV23-1 and TRBJ2-7, with 7 nucleotides matching TRBD1. TRBV23-1 is flagged as an ORF with uncertain function. The V gene end was trimmed by 1 base and the J gene end by 2 bases; junction bases not matched to a gene: 2. The CDR3 contains 14 residues. CDR3 amino acids: CASSQLDRTYEQYF. The CDR3 coding sequence is TGCGCCAGCAGTCAATTGGACAGGACCTACGAGCAGTACTTC.

This clone was detected once. The chain has TRBV27 and TRBJ1-4; TRBD1 aligns across 8 bases. The length of the CDR3 is 15 residues. CDR1 MNHEY and CDR2 SMNVEV come from the germline V gene (reference sequence). With V trimmed by 4 bases and J by 7 bases, 8 bases remained unmatched. The CDR3 DNA reads TGTGCCAGCAGTTCGACAGGGGAGGAGGGTGAAAAACTGTTTTTT. It specifies CASSSTGEEGEKLFF.

This rearrangement joins TRBV7-2 to TRBJ2-7; 7 nucleotides agree with TRBD1. The CDR3 covers 14 residues. Germline V gene lookup returns CDR1 SGHTA and CDR2 FQGNSA. With V trimmed by 4 bases and J by 3 bases, 6 bases remained unmatched. The CDR3 region has the DNA TGTGCCAGCAGCTCAAAGGGACAGAGCTACGAGCAGTACTTC. Protein: CASSSKGQSYEQYF.

The CDR3 DNA sequence: TGTGCCAGTAGGAGGGCAGAACTCAATCAGCCCCAGCATTTT. Its protein is CASRRAELNQPQHF. The J gene is TRBJ1-5, the V gene TRBV19; D is uncertain. Germline CDR1 reads LNHDA; CDR2 reads SQIVND (reference sequence). The CDR3 extends over 14 amino acids. V was cut by 6 bases and J by 3 bases, with 12 bases left in between.

The chain couples TRBV30 to TRBJ1-1, with 7 positions matching TRBD1. Germline V gives CDR1 GTSNPN, CDR2 SVGIG (reference sequence). The CDR3 is 14 residues long. V trimming: 0 bases; J trimming: 4 bases; junction bases outside the gene matches: 5. CDR3 sequence: CAWSVGGLGTEAFF. As DNA, the CDR3 is TGTGCCTGGAGTGTAGGGGGCTTGGGCACTGAAGCTTTCTTT. Using reference TRBV30 and TRBJ1-1 for the parts outside the CDR3, the full variable domain is SQTIHQWPATLVQPVGSPLSLECTVEGTSNPNLYWYRQAAGRGLQLLFYSVGIGQISSEVPQNLSASRPQDRQFILSSKKLLLSDSGFYLCAWSVGGLGTEAFFGQGTRLTVV.

The chain couples TRBV13 to TRBJ1-4; unclear D gene. The V end lost 5 bases, the J end lost 4 bases, and 17 bases lay between the germline ends. The CDR3 has 16 amino acids. Germline V gene lookup returns CDR1 PRHDT and CDR2 FYEKMQ (reference sequence). The CDR3 nucleotides read TGTGCCAGCAGCCCGGGGTTAGACGTTGATAATGAAAAACTGTTTTTT. Amino acid sequence: CASSPGLDVDNEKLFF.

The chain carries TRBV6-6 and TRBJ1-1, with D hard to call. With 7 bases removed from V and 1 base from J, the gap between germline ends came to 19 bases. The CDR3 sequence is 16 residues long. CDR1 is MNHNY and CDR2 is SVGAGI in the germline V gene (reference sequence). CDR3 in amino acids: CASTDPPGKGNTEAFF. The CDR3 nucleotides are TGTGCCAGCACCGACCCGCCAGGTAAAGGGAACACTGAAGCTTTCTTT.

The gene calls are TRBV5-1 and TRBJ2-3; TRBD2 matches 8 bases. In germline, CDR1 is SGHRS, CDR2 YFSETQ. V lost 4 bases and J lost 4; bases outside the gene matches: 8. The CDR3 sequence is 15 residues long. The CDR3: CASSPFGGGADTQYF. The CDR3 DNA reads TGCGCCAGCAGCCCCTTCGGGGGGGGCGCAGATACGCAGTATTTT.

This sequence joins TRBV6-4 and TRBJ2-1, with D possibly being TRBD2 (5 bases). Germline V gene data show CDR1 as MRHNA and CDR2 as SNTAGT. CDR3 length: 12 amino acids. V lost 6 bases, J lost 5 bases, and 8 bases lay in between. The CDR3 spells CASSNGNNEQFF. In DNA, the CDR3 is TGTGCCAGCAGCAACGGGAACAATGAGCAGTTCTTC.

This chain links TRBV10-2 with TRBJ2-7; D may be TRBD1 (6 bases). Looked up from germline, CDR1 is WSHSY and CDR2 is SAAADI. The V end lost 9 bases, the J end lost 0 bases, and 9 bases lay between the germline ends. The CDR3 is 12 amino acids. The CDR3: CASRDNSYEQYF. CDR3 in DNA: TGCGCCAGTCGGGACAACTCCTACGAGCAGTACTTC.

This clone appeared a few times. The genes are TRBV7-3 and TRBJ1-1, with TRBD1 matching 7 bases. The CDR3 loop spans 13 amino acids. V gave up 5 bases and J gave up 8 bases; unmatched junction bases: 8. From germline, CDR1 is SGHTA and CDR2 FQGTGA. This CDR3 is CASSQWGQREAFF. The DNA of the CDR3 is TGTGCCAGCAGCCAATGGGGACAGAGAGAAGCTTTCTTT.